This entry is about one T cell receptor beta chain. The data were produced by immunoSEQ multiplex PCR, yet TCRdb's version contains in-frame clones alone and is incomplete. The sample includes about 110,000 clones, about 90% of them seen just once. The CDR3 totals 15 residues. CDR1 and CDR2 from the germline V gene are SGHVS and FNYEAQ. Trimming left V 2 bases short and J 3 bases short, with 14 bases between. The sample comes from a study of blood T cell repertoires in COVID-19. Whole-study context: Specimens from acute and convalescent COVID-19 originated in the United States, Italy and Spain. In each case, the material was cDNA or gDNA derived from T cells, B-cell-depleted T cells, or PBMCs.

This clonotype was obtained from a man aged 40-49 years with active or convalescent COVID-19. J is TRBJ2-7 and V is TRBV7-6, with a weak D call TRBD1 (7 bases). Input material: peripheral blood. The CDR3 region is CASSLQAQGGYEQYF. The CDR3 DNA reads TGTGCCAGCAGCTTACAGGCCCAGGGGGGCTACGAGCAGTACTTC.